This record covers a single T cell receptor (beta chain). Its antigen remains unidentified. No much larger clone exists at a distance of one base, and base qualities are not known. Using the immunoSEQ assay, TCRB CDR3 regions were amplified from about 1.9 micrograms of genomic DNA, or from all available DNA when less than that was on hand. The multiplex PCR relied on 60 forward primers for TCR V beta segments and 13 reverse primers for J beta segments. Synthetic control templates were spiked into each sample at limiting dilution to estimate reads per starting template. Sequencing produced 87 bp reads on the Illumina HiSeq System. Per the source publication's procedure: PCR and sequencing errors were removed by a nearest neighbor algorithm that merged closely related sequences. TCR overlap was measured as the percentage of unique tumor TCR beta sequences also present in the same patient's peripheral blood. Held by TCRdb, this immuneACCESS table contains in-frame sequences only and omits some clones. Under half of the omission traces to an unresolved V gene where checked; the cause of the rest is unknown. D and trimming were read from the DNA, whereas the V and J calls and clone size are those reported in that table. For this sample there are around 60,000 clones; more than 75% appear just once. 9% of the sample belongs to the ten largest clones.

This sample is drawn from a study of glioma-infiltrating T cells after dendritic cell vaccination (dated by TCRdb to 2016 to 2018). Regarding the complete study: The cohort included some 15 glioblastoma patients drawn from Phase I and II dendritic cell vaccination trials, of whom 9 were newly diagnosed and 6 had recurrent disease. Between 2003 and 2012, the patients were given dendritic cell vaccination pulsed with autologous tumor lysate. The vaccine consisted of monocyte-derived dendritic cells cultured less than eight days with IL-4 and GM-CSF, then pulsed overnight with autologous tumor lysate. Each patient was given three intradermal dendritic cell vaccine injections, spaced two weeks apart, in the arm below the axilla. In glioblastoma patients vaccinated with dendritic cells, deep sequencing of TCR beta CDR3 regions served to measure the amount of tumor-infiltrating lymphocytes and to compare repertoires between tumor and blood. Survival after dendritic cell vaccination was correlated with TCR sequencing metrics such as TIL content and the overlap between tumor and blood repertoires. General study outcomes and caveats: The cohort was small and heterogeneous, few patients had complete blood and tumor sets, and even fewer had initial-recurrent tumor pairs. Higher estimated pretreatment TIL content predicted longer time to progression and overall survival after dendritic cell vaccination. No direct relationship between TCR clonality and survival was found, suggesting a diverse polyclonal response may matter. The three-group TCR overlap response model was described as speculative and requiring prospective validation.

The time point label corresponds to: after dendritic cell vaccination, including at tumor progression/relapse. To be selected, patients needed enough residual fresh-frozen tumor tissue and more than two years of available survival data. Molecular status otherwise varied across the glioblastoma patients, but none of them carried an isocitrate dehydrogenase mutation. PBMC were collected before vaccination, two weeks after the third vaccination, and at tumor progression if progression occurred. The Qiagen DNeasy Blood extraction Kit was used for extraction of genomic DNA. From the germline V gene, CDR1 is LGHNT and CDR2 is FRNRAP. Including cysteine and phenylalanine, the CDR3 has 19 amino acids. Only the CDR3 DNA stays, 57 bases, in frame from base 1. Trimmed from V: 2 bases; trimmed from J: 1 base; junction bases lacking a gene match: 13.

The specimen was blood, collected after dendritic cell vaccination. The chain couples TRBV12-5 to TRBJ2-1; TRBD1 aligns with 8 central bases. The receptor was derived from a human donor with glioblastoma. Here the CDR3 is given as CASGLSRTSTGGSYNEQFF. The sequence in DNA is TGTGCTAGTGGTTTGTCCCGAACCTCTACAGGGGGGTCCTACAATGAGCAGTTCTTC.